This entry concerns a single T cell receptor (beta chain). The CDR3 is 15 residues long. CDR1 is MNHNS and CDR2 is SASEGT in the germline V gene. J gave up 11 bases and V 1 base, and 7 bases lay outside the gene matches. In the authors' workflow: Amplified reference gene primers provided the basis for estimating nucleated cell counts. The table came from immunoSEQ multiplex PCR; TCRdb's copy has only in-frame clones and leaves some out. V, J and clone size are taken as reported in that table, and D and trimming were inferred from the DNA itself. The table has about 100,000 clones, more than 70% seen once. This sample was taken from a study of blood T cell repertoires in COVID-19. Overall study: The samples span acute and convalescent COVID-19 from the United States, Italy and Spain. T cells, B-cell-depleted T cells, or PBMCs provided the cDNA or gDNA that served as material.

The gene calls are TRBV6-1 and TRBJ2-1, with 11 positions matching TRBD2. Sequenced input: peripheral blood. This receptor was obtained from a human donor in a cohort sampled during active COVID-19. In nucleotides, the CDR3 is TGTGCCAGCAGTGAAGATGGTAGCGGGAGGGCGCAGCAGTTCTTC. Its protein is CASSEDGSGRAQQFF.